One and the same sample provided the 13 T cell receptor beta chains below, sequenced in a study of tumor and adjacent non-tumor tissue in lung cancer. A modified ARM-PCR protocol with three rounds of nested PCR amplified TCRbeta. TCRdb independently ran MiXCR on the multiplex PCR reads; one entry per CDR3 protein. The profile shows just over 200,000 distinct CDR3 sequences, about 71% of them singletons. RNA was extracted from bulk tissue without any cell sorting. The specimen sequenced was lung tumor tissue. Source of these receptors: a man aged 60 to 69 with non-small cell lung cancer.

Ten or more counts support this clonotype. The CDR3 DNA reads TGCAGTGCTAGGAGCGGGAGGCCTTCGGAGACCCAGTACTTC. Amino acids: CSARSGRPSETQYF. The rearrangement joins TRBV20-1 to TRBJ2-5, with 9 bases fitting TRBD2. Trimming at V came to 3 bases and at J to 5 bases, leaving 7 bases not matched to a gene. This CDR3 comprises 14 residues. Germline CDR1 DFQATT, CDR2 SNEGSKA (reference sequence).

Comment on this clonotype: At one of its ends the junction is not consistent with the germline gene, which may arise from a read error. The chain couples TRBV20-1 to TRBJ2-4; a possible D gene is TRBD2 (5 bases). Germline CDR1 and CDR2: DFQATT and SNEGSKA (reference sequence). The CDR3 loop spans 18 amino acids. The CDR3 sequence is CNARSPLGSKEAKNIQYF. CDR3 nucleotides: TGCAATGCTAGATCACCCCTGGGGAGCAAGGAGGCCAAAAACATTCAGTACTTC.

A note on this clonotype: A read error may explain this, as a much larger clone is one base away. The J gene is TRBJ2-3, the V gene TRBV12-3 or TRBV12-4, with TRBD2 matching over 14 bases. This CDR3 spans 21 amino acids. The trim removed 2 bases at V and 0 bases at J, leaving 13 bases unmatched. The CDR3 nucleotides are TGTGCCAGCAGTTTAAGTGTGAGAGGACTAGCGGGAGGAACTAGCACAGATACGCAGTATTTT. It yields the protein CASSLSVRGLAGGTSTDTQYF.

As for this clonotype: A much larger clone is a single base away; this may be a read error. The chain uses TRBV20-1 and TRBJ2-3; possible D gene TRBD2, 5 bases. Trimming stripped 6 bases from V and 0 bases from J, with 16 bases between. From germline, CDR1 is DFQATT and CDR2 SNEGSKA (reference sequence). The CDR3 sequence is 15 residues long. CDR3 sequence reads: CSAPTISASTDTQYF. CDR3 in DNA: TGCAGTGCCCCGACTATTAGCGCGAGCACAGATACGCAGTATTTT.

This clonotype was seen at least ten times. This chain uses TRBV20-1 with TRBJ2-1, with 9 bases aligning to TRBD2. Germline assignment: CDR1 DFQATT and CDR2 SNEGSKA (reference sequence). V lost 2 bases to trimming and J lost 8 bases; unmatched junction nucleotides: 10. The length of the CDR3 is 15 residues. The CDR3 DNA sequence: TGCAGTGCTAGAAGGCGGGAGGGCAAACTTTATGAGCAGTTCTTC. Amino acids: CSARRREGKLYEQFF.

Remarks on this clonotype: Since a much larger clone is just one base distant, this may be a read error. The chain joins TRBV6-1 to TRBJ1-4; D not resolved. Trimming took 3 bases from V and 4 from J, leaving 12 bases between them. CDR3 size: 15 residues. Germline V lookup: CDR1 MNHNS, CDR2 SASEGT. CDR3 DNA: TGTGCCAGCAGTGACTCGACGGTGTGTAATGAAAAACTGTTTTTT. It codes for CASSDSTVCNEKLFF.

To note about this clonotype: The junction does not match germline at one end; this may be a read error. The chain couples TRBV11-2 to TRBJ2-1; TRBD2 agrees at 9 bases. This CDR3 has 15 amino acids. The germline gives CDR1 SGHAT, CDR2 FQNNGV. This CDR3 is CASSFSGGPYNDQFF. In DNA form, the CDR3 reads TGTGCCAGCAGCTTTAGCGGGGGTCCCTACAATGATCAGTTCTTC.

To note about this clonotype: As the CDR3 is not closed by the conserved phenylalanine or tryptophan, this likely results from a read error. This chain uses TRBV4-1 with TRBJ1-5; D might be TRBD1 (6 bases). The CDR3 is made up of 17 amino acids. Trimming pared 3 bases from V and 6 bases from J, leaving 21 bases between. CDR1 MGHRA and CDR2 YSYEKL come from the germline V gene. The CDR3: CASSQVREGGGGQPQHI. The DNA of the CDR3 is TGCGCCAGCAGCCAGGTCAGAGAGGGGGGGGGCGGTCAGCCCCAGCATATT.

This sequence joins TRBV5-6 and TRBJ1-1, with TRBD1 as a possible D gene (5 bases). The germline V and J ends were trimmed by 4 bases and 6 bases, with 19 bases remaining between them. Germline CDR1 SGHDT, CDR2 YYEEEE. The CDR3 is made up of 15 amino acids. This chain's CDR3 is CASSPEGDEIAEAFF. Here the CDR3 DNA reads TGTGCCAGCAGCCCCGAAGGGGACGAGATCGCTGAAGCTTTCTTT. Looking up the rest from reference TRBV5-6 and TRBJ1-1 gives the full variable domain: DAGVTQSPTHLIKTRGQQVTLRCSPKSGHDTVSWYQQALGQGPQFIFQYYEEEERQRGNFPDRFSGHQFPNYSSELNVNALLLGDSALYLCASSPEGDEIAEAFFGQGTRLTVV.

On this clonotype itself: At one of its ends the junction is not consistent with the germline gene, which may arise from a read error. The V gene is TRBV12-3 or TRBV12-4, the J gene TRBJ2-6; D possibly corresponds to TRBD1 (5 bases). The CDR3 is made up of 13 amino acids. The CDR3 coding sequence is TGTACCAGCAGTTTCGGTGGGGCCAACGTCCTGACCTTC. It codes for CTSSFGGANVLTF.

In this sample, this clonotype turned up many times. J is TRBJ2-5 and V is TRBV12-3 or TRBV12-4; tentatively, D is TRBD1 or TRBD2 (6 bases each). V was cut by 3 bases and J by 9 bases, with 11 bases left in between. This CDR3 is 12 amino acids long. CDR3: CASSLEGEAQYF. DNA of the CDR3: TGTGCCAGCAGTTTGGAGGGGGAAGCCCAGTACTTC.

Notes on this clonotype: The missing conserved phenylalanine or tryptophan at the end of this CDR3 makes a read error likely. V and J are TRBV7-9 and TRBJ2-3, with 9 bases aligning to TRBD2. Trimming took 3 bases from V and 4 from J; bases not matched to a gene: 8. Germline V gene data show CDR1 as SEHNR and CDR2 as FQNEAQ (reference sequence). This CDR3 has 16 amino acids. CDR3 DNA: TGTGCCAGCAGCTTTTCCCTAGCGGGACGCGCAGATACGCAGTATTTG. This codes for CASSFSLAGRADTQYL.

Turning to this clonotype: Compared with germline, one end of the junction differs, possibly owing to a read error. The CDR3 loop reads CVSSLAGGKITGELFF. As DNA, the CDR3 is TGTGTCAGCAGCTTAGCGGGAGGGAAGATCACCGGGGAGCTGTTTTTT. V and J are TRBV11-2 and TRBJ2-2; 11 positions match TRBD2. The CDR3 sequence is 16 residues long. The V gene's germline CDR1 is SGHAT and CDR2 FQNNGV.